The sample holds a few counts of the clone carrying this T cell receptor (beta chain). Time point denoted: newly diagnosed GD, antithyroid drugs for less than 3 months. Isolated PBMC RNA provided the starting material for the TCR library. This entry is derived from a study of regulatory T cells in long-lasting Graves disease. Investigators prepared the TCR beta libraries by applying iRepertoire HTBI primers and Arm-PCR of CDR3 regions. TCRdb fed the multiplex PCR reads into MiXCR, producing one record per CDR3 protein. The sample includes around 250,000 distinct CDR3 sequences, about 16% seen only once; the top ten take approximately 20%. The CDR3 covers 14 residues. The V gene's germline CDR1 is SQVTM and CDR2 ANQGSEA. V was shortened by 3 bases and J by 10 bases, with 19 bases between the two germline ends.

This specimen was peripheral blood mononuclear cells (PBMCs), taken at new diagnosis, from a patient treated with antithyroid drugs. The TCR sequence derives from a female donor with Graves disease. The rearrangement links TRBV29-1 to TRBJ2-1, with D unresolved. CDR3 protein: CSVEAGFGGEEQFF. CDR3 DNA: TGCAGCGTTGAGGCTGGGTTCGGCGGTGAGGAGCAGTTCTTC.